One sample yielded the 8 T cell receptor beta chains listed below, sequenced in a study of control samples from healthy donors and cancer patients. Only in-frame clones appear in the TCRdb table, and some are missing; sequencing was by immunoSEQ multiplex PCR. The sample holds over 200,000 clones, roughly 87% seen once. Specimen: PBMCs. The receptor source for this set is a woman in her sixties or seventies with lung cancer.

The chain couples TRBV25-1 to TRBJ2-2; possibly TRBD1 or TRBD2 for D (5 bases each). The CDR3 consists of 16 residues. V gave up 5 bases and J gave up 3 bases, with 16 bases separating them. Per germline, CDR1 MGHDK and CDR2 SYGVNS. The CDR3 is CASSMDKRDHTGELFF. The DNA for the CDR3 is TGTGCCAGCAGTATGGACAAGAGGGATCACACCGGGGAGCTGTTTTTT.

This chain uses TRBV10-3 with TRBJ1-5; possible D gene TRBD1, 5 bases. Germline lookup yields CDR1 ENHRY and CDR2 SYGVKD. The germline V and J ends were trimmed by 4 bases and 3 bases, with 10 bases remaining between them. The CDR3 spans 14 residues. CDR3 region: CAISVGGDNQPQHF. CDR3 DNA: TGTGCCATCAGTGTCGGGGGGGACAATCAGCCCCAGCATTTT.

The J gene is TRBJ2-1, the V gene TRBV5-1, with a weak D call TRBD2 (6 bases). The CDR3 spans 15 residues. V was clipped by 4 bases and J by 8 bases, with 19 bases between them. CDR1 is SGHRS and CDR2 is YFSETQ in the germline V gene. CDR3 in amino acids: CASSRDSSRIDEQFF. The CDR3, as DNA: TGCGCCAGCAGCCGGGACTCTAGTAGGATTGATGAGCAGTTCTTC.

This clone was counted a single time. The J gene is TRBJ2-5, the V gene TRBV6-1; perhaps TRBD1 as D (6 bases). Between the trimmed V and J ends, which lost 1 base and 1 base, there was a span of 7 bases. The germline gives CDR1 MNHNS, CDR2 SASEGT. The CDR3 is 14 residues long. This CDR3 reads CASSEGTAQETQYF. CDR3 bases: TGTGCCAGCAGTGAAGGGACAGCCCAAGAGACCCAGTACTTC.

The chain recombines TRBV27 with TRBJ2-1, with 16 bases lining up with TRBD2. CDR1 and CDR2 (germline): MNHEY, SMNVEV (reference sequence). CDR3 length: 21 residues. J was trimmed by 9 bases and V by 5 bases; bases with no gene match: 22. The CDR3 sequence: CASSPPTGTGGTSGRAGEQFF. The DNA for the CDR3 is TGTGCCAGCAGTCCCCCCACCGGGACAGGGGGGACTAGCGGGAGGGCCGGTGAGCAGTTCTTC.

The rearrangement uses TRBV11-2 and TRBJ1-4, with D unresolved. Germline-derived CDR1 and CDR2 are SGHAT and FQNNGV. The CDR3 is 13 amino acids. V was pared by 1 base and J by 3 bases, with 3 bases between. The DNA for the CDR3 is TGTGCCAGCAGCTTAGGAGCTAATGAAAAACTGTTTTTT. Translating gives CASSLGANEKLFF.

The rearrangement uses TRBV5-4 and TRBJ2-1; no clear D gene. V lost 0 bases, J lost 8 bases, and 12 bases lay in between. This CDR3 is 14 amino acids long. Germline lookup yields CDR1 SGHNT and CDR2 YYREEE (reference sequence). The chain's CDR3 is CASSLARISDEQFF. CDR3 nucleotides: TGTGCCAGCAGCTTGGCCCGTATAAGCGATGAGCAGTTCTTC. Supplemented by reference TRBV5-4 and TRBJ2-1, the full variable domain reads ETGVTQSPTHLIKTRGQQVTLRCSSQSGHNTVSWYQQALGQGPQFIFQYYREEENGRGNFPPRFSGLQFPNYSSELNVNALELDDSALYLCASSLARISDEQFFGPGTRLTVL.

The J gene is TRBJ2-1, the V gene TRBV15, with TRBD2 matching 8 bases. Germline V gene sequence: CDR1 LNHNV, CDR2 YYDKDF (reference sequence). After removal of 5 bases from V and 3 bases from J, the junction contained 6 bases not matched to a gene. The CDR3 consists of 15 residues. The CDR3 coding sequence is TGTGCCACCAGCCCCTGGCGGGAGGTCTACAATGAGCAGTTCTTC. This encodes CATSPWREVYNEQFF.